This T cell receptor beta chain was found in a study of radiation and T cells in renal cell carcinoma. Stated time point: baseline pretreatment blood. This sample's treatment: 15 Gy SBRT to primary tumor, nephrectomy 4 weeks later. After removal of 6 bases from V and 6 bases from J, the junction contained 10 bases not matched to a gene. The CDR3 spans 15 residues. Germline values: CDR1 SNHLY, CDR2 FYNNEI. This clone showed up just once. TCRdb's table, derived via immunoSEQ multiplex PCR, lists solely in-frame clones and lacks some. The sample consists of 150,000 or so clones, about 87% of them appearing once.

This clonotype originated in a woman in her 70s with renal cell carcinoma. This specimen consisted of blood, obtained from a patient whose treatment included radiotherapy and nephrectomy. The chain combines TRBV2 with TRBJ2-1, with TRBD2 matching over 8 bases. The CDR3 here is CASRPGTRMVNEQFF. The CDR3 DNA sequence: TGTGCCAGCAGACCCGGGACTAGGATGGTCAATGAGCAGTTCTTC.